This record looks at one TCR beta chain sequence and its context. Antigen specificity is unknown. One junction end disagrees with the germline gene, perhaps due to a read error. PCR was performed a second time for about 7 to 12 cycles using a sample-barcoded 5' primer and a J-beta primer mix. TCRdb reanalysed the 5' RACE reads using MiXCR and keeps one entry per CDR3 protein. In the table there are roughly 1,500,000 distinct CDR3 sequences, around 36% of which are singletons. These data belong to a study of blood T cells in healthy people across ages. Study outcomes and limitations: A greater number of naive CD4+ cells and higher diversity distinguished long-lived donors from aged donors.

CDR3 length: 14 amino acids. The germline CDR1 and CDR2 sequences are MNHEY and SVGAGI. The sample comprised blood. The TCR comes from a woman under 40 in good health. V and J are TRBV6-5 and TRBJ2-3; 7 bases fit TRBD1. CDR3 region: CTSKGAGSLDTQYF. CDR3 DNA sequence: TGTACCAGCAAGGGGGCAGGGAGCCTAGATACGCAGTATTTT.